These 25 T cell receptor beta chains were sequenced from one sample in a study of blood T cell repertoires in COVID-19. Clones were read by immunoSEQ multiplex PCR, and TCRdb kept only the in-frame ones, dropping some. The table lists under 150,000 clones, approximately 90% of them singletons. The sample consisted of peripheral blood. These receptor sequences come from a woman aged 40 to 50 with acute or convalescent COVID-19.

This chain uses TRBV5-6 with TRBJ2-1, with TRBD2 matching over 8 bases. With 5 bases clipped from V and 8 bases from J, the junction kept 9 bases outside the gene matches. Looked up from germline, CDR1 is SGHDT and CDR2 is YYEEEE. This CDR3 has 14 amino acids. CDR3 coding DNA: TGTGCCAGCAGTCATCGGCGGGGGGTGGATGAGCAGTTCTTC. It yields the protein CASSHRRGVDEQFF.

The genes are TRBV29-1 and TRBJ2-5; 7 bases align to TRBD1. CDR3 length equals 15 residues. After removal of 4 bases from V and 2 bases from J, the junction contained 10 bases not matched to a gene. The germline CDR1 and CDR2 sequences are SQVTM and ANQGSEA. CDR3 sequence reads: CSVGRRTGAQETQYF. The CDR3 DNA reads as TGCAGCGTTGGACGGAGAACAGGGGCTCAAGAGACCCAGTACTTC.

In its sample, this clone was seen once. The V and J genes are TRBV5-5 and TRBJ1-6, with D tentatively TRBD1 (5 bases). Trimming took 4 bases from V and 7 from J, leaving 15 bases between them. CDR1 is SGHKS and CDR2 is YYEKEE in the germline V gene (reference sequence). This CDR3 contains 15 residues. Written as DNA, the CDR3 is TGTGCCAGCAGCGTCCAGGGTATTGGGAATTCACCCCTCCACTTT. This sequence encodes CASSVQGIGNSPLHF.

J is TRBJ1-5 and V is TRBV29-1; 10 positions agree with TRBD1. V lost 7 bases, J lost 4 bases, and 4 bases stayed unmatched. CDR1 is SQVTM, CDR2 ANQGSEA, per germline. The CDR3 is 13 residues long. The chain's CDR3 is CSAGQGGNQPQHF. CDR3 coding DNA: TGCAGCGCAGGACAGGGGGGAAATCAGCCCCAGCATTTT.

This clone has a single count. The genes are TRBV29-1 and TRBJ2-7; 12 bases line up with TRBD2. The V gene end was trimmed by 5 bases and the J gene end by 3 bases; junction bases not matched to a gene: 5. Germline V gives CDR1 SQVTM, CDR2 ANQGSEA. CDR3 length equals 14 residues. For the CDR3, the DNA is TGCAGCGTTTCGGGACTAGCGGGTGACTACGAGCAGTACTTC. Translating it yields CSVSGLAGDYEQYF.

DNA for the CDR3: TGTGCCAGCAGCAACCGACAGGGGAACAATGAGCAGTTCTTC. Translating it yields CASSNRQGNNEQFF. V usage is TRBV21-1 and J usage is TRBJ2-1; the table gives TRBD1 as D, unverified against the DNA. TRBV21-1 counts as a pseudogene. The CDR3 is 14 residues long.

V usage is TRBV5-6 and J usage is TRBJ1-4; unclear D gene. V lost 3 bases and J 3 bases, leaving 12 bases between the germline ends. This CDR3 spans 15 amino acids. The germline V gene has CDR1 SGHDT and CDR2 YYEEEE. In DNA, the CDR3 is TGTGCCAGCAGCTACCTGGGGAGGGCTAATGAAAAACTGTTTTTT. This sequence encodes CASSYLGRANEKLFF.

The V and J genes are TRBV19 and TRBJ1-2; D call uncertain. Deletions cut 4 bases from V and 4 bases from J, with 16 bases between. CDR3 length equals 15 residues. CDR1 and CDR2 from the germline V gene are LNHDA and SQIVND (reference sequence). As DNA, the CDR3 is TGTGCCAGTAGTACTCTCCCGAGGGCAGTCTATGGCTACACCTTC. It codes for CASSTLPRAVYGYTF.

This clone was seen a few times. The CDR3 region has the DNA TGTGCCAGCAGTTACCCTCCCGGGAAGGGGGATCAGCCCCAGCATTTT. Amino acid sequence: CASSYPPGKGDQPQHF. The rearrangement links TRBV6-5 to TRBJ1-5; D perhaps matches TRBD1 (6 bases). Germline V gives CDR1 MNHEY, CDR2 SVGAGI. V lost 2 bases to trimming and J lost 5 bases, with 16 bases between them. The CDR3 sequence is 16 residues long.

The gene calls are TRBV19 and TRBJ2-2; TRBD1 matches at 9 bases. CDR1 is LNHDA and CDR2 is SQIVND in the germline V gene (reference sequence). V trimming: 4 bases; J trimming: 7 bases; junction bases outside the gene matches: 7. This CDR3 spans 15 amino acids. The CDR3 sequence is CASSTWDRVVGELFF. The CDR3, as DNA: TGTGCCAGTAGTACTTGGGACAGGGTAGTCGGGGAGCTGTTTTTT.

In DNA, the CDR3 is TGTGCCAGCAGCGGACAGGGGGGCTCCTACAATGAGCAGTTCTTC. As protein: CASSGQGGSYNEQFF. J is TRBJ2-1 and V is TRBV9, with 9 bases lining up with TRBD1. The CDR3 sequence is 15 residues long. Germline V lookup: CDR1 SGDLS, CDR2 YYNGEE. The V gene end was trimmed by 3 bases and the J gene end by 0 bases; junction bases not matched to a gene: 1. Together with reference TRBV9 and TRBJ2-1, the CDR3 gives the full variable domain: DSGVTQTPKHLITATGQRVTLRCSPRSGDLSVYWYQQSLDQGLQFLIQYYNGEERAKGNILERFSAQQFPDLHSELNLSSLELGDSALYFCASSGQGGSYNEQFFGPGTRLTVL.

The chain combines TRBV6-5 with TRBJ2-5, with TRBD2 matching over 7 bases. V shed 5 bases, J shed 4 bases, and the junction held 10 bases outside the gene matches. Germline V gene sequence: CDR1 MNHEY, CDR2 SVGAGI. The CDR3 sequence is 15 residues long. CDR3 sequence (DNA): TGTGCCAGCAGTCCCCTGGCGGGAGTAAGAGAGACCCAGTACTTC. This translates into CASSPLAGVRETQYF.

This chain uses TRBV7-9 with TRBJ2-3, with 8 bases fitting TRBD1. The CDR3 runs to 17 residues. Germline-derived CDR1 and CDR2 are SEHNR and FQNEAQ (reference sequence). Trimming cost V 5 bases and J 0 bases; bases outside gene matches: 10. DNA of the CDR3: TGTGCCAGCAGCCGGTTTACAGGGGGACCTAGCACAGATACGCAGTATTTT. Its translation is CASSRFTGGPSTDTQYF.

The J gene is TRBJ2-5, the V gene TRBV12-3 or TRBV12-4; weak D call: TRBD2 (6 bases). V lost 1 base and J lost 9, with 6 bases in between. This CDR3 is 11 amino acids long. The DNA for the CDR3 is TGTGCCAGCAGTTTAGGGGAGGCCCAGTACTTC. Translating it yields CASSLGEAQYF.

The V call is TRBV27, the J call TRBJ2-7; 7 nucleotides align to TRBD1. The V gene end was trimmed by 3 bases and the J gene end by 0 bases; junction bases not matched to a gene: 8. The CDR3 contains 16 residues. CDR1 and CDR2 (germline): MNHEY, SMNVEV (reference sequence). CDR3 bases: TGTGCCAGCAGTTTCCGATTAAGGGACAGCTCCTACGAGCAGTACTTC. Translated: CASSFRLRDSSYEQYF.

This chain links TRBV30 with TRBJ1-2; D ambiguous. The CDR3 is 11 residues long. Germline assignment: CDR1 GTSNPN and CDR2 SVGIG (reference sequence). V lost 1 base and J 8 bases, leaving 8 bases between the germline ends. As DNA, the CDR3 is TGTGCCTGGAGTGGACCGCGGGGCTACACCTTC. Its protein is CAWSGPRGYTF.

This clone occurred a few times. The rearrangement uses TRBV5-1 and TRBJ2-5; tentative D call: TRBD2 (5 bases). CDR1 is SGHRS, CDR2 YFSETQ, per germline. V was clipped by 0 bases and J by 5 bases, with 8 bases between them. The CDR3 covers 13 residues. The CDR3 spells CASSLGAVETQYF. In nucleotides, the CDR3 is TGCGCCAGCAGCTTGGGAGCGGTGGAGACCCAGTACTTC.

The chain has TRBV25-1 and TRBJ2-7; 8 nucleotides match TRBD1. Unmatched junction bases numbered 7, after V lost 5 bases and J lost 4 bases. This CDR3 region has 14 residues. Per the germline V gene, CDR1 is MGHDK and CDR2 is SYGVNS. CDR3 protein: CASSPRGLSYEQYF. The CDR3 DNA follows: TGTGCCAGCAGTCCCAGGGGGCTGTCGTACGAGCAGTACTTC.

V gene TRBV5-8 combines with J gene TRBJ1-6; no reliable D call. Trimming cost V 5 bases and J 0 bases, with 6 bases left between them. The CDR3 has 14 amino acids. Germline-derived CDR1 and CDR2 are SGHTS and YDEGEE. CDR3 DNA sequence: TGTGCCAGCAGGGAGAGCTCCTATAATTCACCCCTCCACTTT. Amino acid sequence: CASRESSYNSPLHF.

This sequence joins TRBV7-2 and TRBJ1-3; weak D call: TRBD1 (5 bases). Trimming removed 4 bases at V and 4 bases at J, with 14 bases between. Germline V gene sequence: CDR1 SGHTA, CDR2 FQGNSA. The CDR3 contains 15 residues. CDR3 region: CASSSGQGGGNTIYF. As DNA, the CDR3 is TGTGCCAGCAGCTCAGGGCAGGGCGGAGGAAACACCATATATTTT.

The chain joins TRBV28 to TRBJ2-1; the D gene is possibly TRBD2 (6 bases). The CDR3 runs 14 residues. The germline V gene encodes CDR1 MDHEN and CDR2 SYDVKM. Deletions cut 3 bases from V and 4 bases from J, with 10 bases between. The CDR3 DNA is TGTGCCAGCAGTTTGGGACTGTCTTACAATGAGCAGTTCTTC. Protein product: CASSLGLSYNEQFF. Based on the CDR3 plus reference TRBV28 and TRBJ2-1, the full variable domain is DVKVTQSSRYLVKRTGEKVFLECVQDMDHENMFWYRQDPGLGLRLIYFSYDVKMKEKGDIPEGYSVSREKKERFSLILESASTNQTSMYLCASSLGLSYNEQFFGPGTRLTVL.

The chain is built from TRBV28 and TRBJ1-3; 8 bases are shared with TRBD1. The CDR3 contains 15 residues. Germline V gene sequence: CDR1 MDHEN, CDR2 SYDVKM. The ends lost 7 bases at V and 3 bases at J; junction bases unmatched: 8. The CDR3: CASNMLQGGGNTIYF. For the CDR3, the DNA is TGTGCCAGCAACATGCTACAGGGGGGTGGAAACACCATATATTTT.

This chain joins TRBV11-2 and TRBJ2-3, with D tentatively TRBD2 (6 bases). Trimming pared 5 bases from V and 8 bases from J, leaving 8 bases between. There are 11 residues in the CDR3. Per germline, CDR1 SGHAT and CDR2 FQNNGV. CDR3 bases: TGTGCCAGCAGCCGGGAGTTTACGCAGTATTTT. The encoded protein is CASSREFTQYF.

The chain joins TRBV4-1 to TRBJ2-1; 12 nucleotides line up with TRBD2. The germline CDR1 and CDR2 sequences are MGHRA and YSYEKL. V lost 3 bases, J lost 7 bases, and 16 bases stayed unmatched. This CDR3 has 19 amino acids. The chain's CDR3 is CASSQAMASGRAGANEQFF. The CDR3 region has the DNA TGCGCCAGCAGCCAGGCAATGGCTAGCGGGAGGGCCGGGGCAAATGAGCAGTTCTTC.

This chain uses TRBV12-3 or TRBV12-4 with TRBJ1-2, with TRBD1 matching over 7 bases. This CDR3 contains 12 residues. Germline trimming cut 7 bases from V and 8 bases from J; bases unmatched to any gene: 7. Here the CDR3 DNA reads TGTGCCAGCACACTAAGGACAGGCGGCTACACCTTC. It translates to CASTLRTGGYTF.